Below are 7 T cell receptor beta chains sequenced from a single sample in a study of cytomegalovirus exposure and HLA in healthy donors. 60 Vbeta and 13 Jbeta primers were used in PCR. TCRdb's table, derived via immunoSEQ multiplex PCR, lists solely in-frame clones and lacks some. The sample lists about 210,000 clones; around 79% were seen once. The sequenced sample consisted of PBMCs. Receptors were obtained from a male donor in good health and CMV-seropositive.

Here the CDR3 reads CASSQDGLAGAADTQYF. CDR3 nucleotides: TGTGCCAGCAGCCAAGATGGCCTAGCGGGGGCTGCAGATACGCAGTATTTT. The V and J genes are TRBV4-2 and TRBJ2-3; 10 bases agree with TRBD2. The CDR3 length is 17 residues. Losses at the gene ends were 0 bases for V and 4 bases for J; bases not matched to a gene: 7. Germline CDR1 reads LGHNA; CDR2 reads YNFKEQ.

The gene calls are TRBV27 and TRBJ1-2; 7 bases map to TRBD1. Germline CDR1 reads MNHEY; CDR2 reads SMNVEV (reference sequence). Trimming took 0 bases from V and 8 from J; bases not matched to a gene: 9. The CDR3 length is 15 residues. This CDR3 is CASSLSLSTGSGYTF. The CDR3 DNA reads TGTGCCAGCAGTTTATCACTATCGACAGGGAGCGGCTACACCTTC.

V is TRBV11-3 and J is TRBJ1-5; D unclear. CDR1 and CDR2 from the germline V gene are SGHNT and YENEEA. The V gene lost 0 bases and the J gene lost 11 bases, with 11 bases spanning the gap. The CDR3 totals 13 residues. The CDR3: CASSLDGKSAQHF. The DNA for the CDR3 is TGTGCCAGCAGCTTAGACGGGAAATCAGCCCAGCATTTT.

The gene calls are TRBV15 and TRBJ1-5; D not certain. Germline CDR1 and CDR2: LNHNV and YYDKDF (reference sequence). The V end was cut by 0 bases, the J end by 11 bases, with 14 bases between. This CDR3 is 14 amino acids long. The CDR3 sequence: CATSRERGVGAQHF. CDR3 nucleotides: TGTGCCACCAGCAGAGAGAGAGGTGTGGGAGCCCAGCATTTT. The full variable domain, rest sourced from reference TRBV15 and TRBJ1-5, is DAMVIQNPRYQVTQFGKPVTLSCSQTLNHNVMYWYQQKSSQAPKLLFHYYDKDFNNEADTPDNFQSRRPNTSFCFLDIRSPGLGDTAMYLCATSRERGVGAQHFGDGTRLSIL.

The chain has TRBV19 and TRBJ2-7, with a weak D call TRBD1 (6 bases). V lost 3 bases, J lost 3 bases, and 18 bases lay in between. The CDR3 runs 16 residues. The germline CDR1 and CDR2 sequences are LNHDA and SQIVND (reference sequence). In nucleotides, the CDR3 is TGTGCCAGTAGTATGGGGGCCGACGGAATCAGCTACGAGCAGTACTTC. Residues: CASSMGADGISYEQYF.

V usage is TRBV5-1 and J usage is TRBJ1-5; possible D gene TRBD1, 5 bases. V shed 4 bases and J shed 9 bases, with 17 bases lying between them. The CDR3 consists of 14 residues. Germline V gene sequence: CDR1 SGHRS, CDR2 YFSETQ. Here the CDR3 reads CASSSDSYGGPQHF. The CDR3 DNA is TGCGCCAGCAGCAGTGACAGCTACGGCGGGCCCCAGCATTTT.

There are a few counts of this clone. CDR3 in amino acids: CASTPPWGTGYYGYTF. The CDR3 nucleotides are TGTGCCAGTACCCCTCCTTGGGGGACAGGCTACTATGGCTACACCTTC. V gene TRBV19 combines with J gene TRBJ1-2; 8 nucleotides agree with TRBD1. This CDR3 comprises 16 residues. Losses at the gene ends were 7 bases for V and 3 bases for J; bases not matched to a gene: 13. Germline values: CDR1 LNHDA, CDR2 SQIVND (reference sequence).